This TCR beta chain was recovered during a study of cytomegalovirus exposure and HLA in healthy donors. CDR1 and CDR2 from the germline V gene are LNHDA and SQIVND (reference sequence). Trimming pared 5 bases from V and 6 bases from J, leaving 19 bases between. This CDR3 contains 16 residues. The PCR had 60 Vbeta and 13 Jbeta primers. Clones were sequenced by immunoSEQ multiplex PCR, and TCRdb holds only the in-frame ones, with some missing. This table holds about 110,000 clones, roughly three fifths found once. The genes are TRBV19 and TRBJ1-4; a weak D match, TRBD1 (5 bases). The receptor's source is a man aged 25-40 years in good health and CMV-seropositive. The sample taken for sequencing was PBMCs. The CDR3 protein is CASSPGRPPGDEKLFF. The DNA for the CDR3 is TGTGCCAGTAGTCCGGGGCGACCGCCGGGGGATGAAAAACTGTTTTTT. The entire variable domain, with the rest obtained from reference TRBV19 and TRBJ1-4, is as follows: DGGITQSPKYLFRKEGQNVTLSCEQNLNHDAMYWYRQDPGQGLRLIYYSQIVNDFQKGDIAEGYSVSREKKESFPLTVTSAQKNPTAFYLCASSPGRPPGDEKLFFGSGTQLSVL.